This T cell receptor (beta chain) was sequenced for a study of beta chain features in type 1 diabetes. Study-wide background: On cell yields, gender and age, patients and healthy donors were similar. Cells sorted and examined across all samples totaled roughly 100,000,000. The study's findings and limits: The VDJ junctions of type 1 diabetes patients carried fewer insertions and more deletions. Among patients with Type 1 diabetes, TCRB CDR3s were moderately but significantly shorter in every one of the four CD4+ subsets.

Only a few counts were recorded for this clone. Its cognate antigen is unknown. Expressed TCRB transcripts got sequenced, as all isolated RNA was reverse transcribed. Clones were read by immunoSEQ multiplex PCR, and TCRdb kept only the in-frame ones, dropping some. This sample has nearly 700,000 clones, with roughly 13% found just once. Markers CD45RO/CCR7/CD25/CD127/CD95/CD27 served to sort CD4+ naive, central memory, regulatory and stem cell-like memory cells. CDR1 is SGHAT and CDR2 is FQNNGV in the germline V gene. The CDR3 extends over 14 amino acids. Trimming cost V 7 bases and J 4 bases, with 16 bases left between them.

The receptor was isolated from a man younger than 35 with type 1 diabetes. This chain connects TRBV11-2 to TRBJ2-5, with D possibly being TRBD1 (6 bases). Sequencing used naive CD4+ T cells from blood. The CDR3 protein is CASTPAGAGETQYF. Written as DNA, the CDR3 is TGTGCCAGCACGCCCGCAGGGGCAGGAGAGACCCAGTACTTC.